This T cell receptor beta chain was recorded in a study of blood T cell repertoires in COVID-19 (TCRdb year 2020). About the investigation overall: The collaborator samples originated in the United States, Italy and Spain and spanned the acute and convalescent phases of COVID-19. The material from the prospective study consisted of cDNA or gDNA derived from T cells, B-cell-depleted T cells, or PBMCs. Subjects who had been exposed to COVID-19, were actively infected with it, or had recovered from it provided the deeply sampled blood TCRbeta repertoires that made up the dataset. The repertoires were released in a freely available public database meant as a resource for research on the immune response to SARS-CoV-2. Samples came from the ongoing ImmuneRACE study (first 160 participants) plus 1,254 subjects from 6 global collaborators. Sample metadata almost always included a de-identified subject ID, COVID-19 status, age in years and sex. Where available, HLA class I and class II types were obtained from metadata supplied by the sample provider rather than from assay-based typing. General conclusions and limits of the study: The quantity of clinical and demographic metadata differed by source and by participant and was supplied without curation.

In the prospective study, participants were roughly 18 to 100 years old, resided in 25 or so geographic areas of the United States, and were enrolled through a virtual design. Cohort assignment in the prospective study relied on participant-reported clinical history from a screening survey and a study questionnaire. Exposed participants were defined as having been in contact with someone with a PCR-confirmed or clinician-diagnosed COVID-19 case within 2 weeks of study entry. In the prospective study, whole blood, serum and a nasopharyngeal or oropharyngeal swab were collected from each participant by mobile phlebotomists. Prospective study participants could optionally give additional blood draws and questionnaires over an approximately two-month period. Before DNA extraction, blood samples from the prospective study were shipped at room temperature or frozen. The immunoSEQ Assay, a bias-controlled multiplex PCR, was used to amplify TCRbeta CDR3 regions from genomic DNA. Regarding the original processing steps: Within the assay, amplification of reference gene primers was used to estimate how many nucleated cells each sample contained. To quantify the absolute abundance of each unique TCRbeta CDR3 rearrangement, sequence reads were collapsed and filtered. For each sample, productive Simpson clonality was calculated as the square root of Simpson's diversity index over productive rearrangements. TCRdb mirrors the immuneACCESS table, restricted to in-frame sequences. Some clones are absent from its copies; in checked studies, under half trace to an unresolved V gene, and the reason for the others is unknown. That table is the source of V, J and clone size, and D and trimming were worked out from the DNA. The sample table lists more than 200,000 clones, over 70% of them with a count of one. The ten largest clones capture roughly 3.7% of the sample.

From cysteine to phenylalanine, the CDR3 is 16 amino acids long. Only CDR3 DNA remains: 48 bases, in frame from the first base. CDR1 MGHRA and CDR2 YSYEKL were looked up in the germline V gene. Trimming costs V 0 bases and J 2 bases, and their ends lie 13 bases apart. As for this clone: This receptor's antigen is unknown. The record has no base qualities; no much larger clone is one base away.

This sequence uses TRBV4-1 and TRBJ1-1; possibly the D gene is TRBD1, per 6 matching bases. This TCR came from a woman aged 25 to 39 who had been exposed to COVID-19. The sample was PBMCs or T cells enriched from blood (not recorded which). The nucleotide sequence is TGCGCCAGCAGCCAAGATCCCAGGACAGCCAACACTGAAGCTTTCTTT. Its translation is CASSQDPRTANTEAFF.